The 24 T cell receptor beta chains given below trace back to one sample, sequenced in a study of blood T cell repertoires in COVID-19. Generated by immunoSEQ multiplex PCR, the TCRdb table keeps only in-frame clones and is missing some. This table holds hundreds of thousands of clones, 70% to 90% found once. The sequenced material came from peripheral blood. The receptors originated from a woman between 55 and 75 years old with COVID-19, enrolled during active disease.

The V gene is TRBV20-1, the J gene TRBJ2-3; TRBD2 matches at 7 bases. V shed 3 bases, J shed 6 bases, and the junction held 6 bases outside the gene matches. The germline V gene encodes CDR1 DFQATT and CDR2 SNEGSKA (reference sequence). The CDR3 is 13 amino acids. CDR3 nucleotides: TGCAGTGCTAGTCCTGGCGGGGGTGATACGCAGTATTTT. Translated, it gives CSASPGGGDTQYF.

As regards this clone: One end of the junction fails to match germline, which may point to a read error. This chain links TRBV19 with TRBJ2-5, with D maybe TRBD2 (5 bases). Germline CDR1 LNHDA, CDR2 SQIVND (reference sequence). The CDR3 is made up of 16 amino acids. The CDR3 here is CASSIEGLLPREAQYF. The CDR3 DNA reads TGTGCCAGTAGTATAGAAGGACTCCTGCCAAGAGAGGCCCAGTACTTC.

The chain combines TRBV13 with TRBJ1-3; D is possibly TRBD1 (6 bases). CDR1 is PRHDT and CDR2 is FYEKMQ in the germline V gene (reference sequence). V was clipped by 4 bases and J by 2 bases, with 15 bases between them. The CDR3 consists of 16 residues. The CDR3 loop reads CASSYTGSKAGNTIYF. The DNA for the CDR3 is TGTGCCAGCAGCTACACAGGGTCTAAGGCTGGAAACACCATATATTTT.

The gene calls are TRBV24-1 and TRBJ2-2, with a tentative D call TRBD1 (6 bases). Germline assignment: CDR1 KGHDR and CDR2 SFDVKD. V gave up 5 bases and J gave up 0 bases, with 9 bases separating them. The CDR3 runs 15 residues. CDR3 DNA: TGTGCCACCAGTGGGGCAGGGGCGAACACCGGGGAGCTGTTTTTT. This sequence encodes CATSGAGANTGELFF.

V usage is TRBV6-6 and J usage is TRBJ1-2; TRBD1 is a possible D gene (5 bases). V was cut by 2 bases and J by 8 bases, with 12 bases left in between. The CDR3 consists of 13 residues. Per germline, CDR1 MNHNY and CDR2 SVGAGI (reference sequence). The CDR3 sequence is CASSYRGAWGYTF. CDR3 in DNA: TGTGCCAGCAGTTACCGCGGGGCGTGGGGCTACACCTTC.

J is TRBJ2-3 and V is TRBV3-1 (or the pseudogene TRBV3-2); TRBD2 matches 7 bases. Losses at the gene ends were 0 bases for V and 5 bases for J; bases not matched to a gene: 5. The CDR3 loop spans 15 amino acids. Germline loops: CDR1 LGHDT, CDR2 YNNKEL (reference sequence). The CDR3 protein is CASSQDYGGGDTQYF. Written as DNA, the CDR3 is TGTGCCAGCAGCCAAGATTATGGGGGGGGAGATACGCAGTATTTT.

This sequence joins TRBV19 and TRBJ1-4; no firm D call. Between the trimmed V and J ends, which lost 5 bases and 2 bases, there was a span of 9 bases. The CDR3 consists of 14 residues. The germline V gene encodes CDR1 LNHDA and CDR2 SQIVND (reference sequence). CDR3 bases: TGTGCCAGTAGTCCAAGACATACTAATGAAAAACTGTTTTTT. It encodes CASSPRHTNEKLFF.

This chain connects TRBV6-5 to TRBJ1-2; D is unresolved. Germline lookup yields CDR1 MNHEY and CDR2 SVGAGI. CDR3 length equals 14 residues. Trimming pared 6 bases from V and 7 bases from J, leaving 18 bases between. CDR3 amino acids: CASSPGGIPLGYTF. Here the CDR3 DNA reads TGTGCCAGCAGCCCGGGAGGTATCCCTCTTGGCTACACCTTC.

V and J are TRBV28 and TRBJ2-7; maybe TRBD2 (6 bases). This CDR3 contains 14 residues. Germline loops: CDR1 MDHEN, CDR2 SYDVKM. Trimming left V 10 bases short and J 3 bases short, with 19 bases between. CDR3 nucleotides: TGTGCCACCCTAACAGCCCCCGGGGGCTACGAGCAGTACTTC. It is translated as CATLTAPGGYEQYF.

The V and J genes are TRBV11-3 and TRBJ2-5; maybe TRBD1 (5 bases). The CDR3 is 13 amino acids. Looked up from germline, CDR1 is SGHNT and CDR2 is YENEEA. V lost 3 bases and J lost 5, with 10 bases in between. The CDR3 DNA reads as TGTGCCAGCAGCTTGCACCAGGGCGAGACCCAGTACTTC. Translating it yields CASSLHQGETQYF. The entire variable domain, with the rest obtained from reference TRBV11-3 and TRBJ2-5, is as follows: EAGVVQSPRYKIIEKKQPVAFWCNPISGHNTLYWYLQNLGQGPELLIRYENEEAVDDSQLPKDRFSAERLKGVDSTLKIQPAELGDSAVYLCASSLHQGETQYFGPGTRLLVL.

J is TRBJ1-1 and V is TRBV7-9; D perhaps matches TRBD1 (6 bases). Deletions cut 5 bases from V and 0 bases from J, with 16 bases between. There are 16 residues in the CDR3. Germline V gene sequence: CDR1 SEHNR, CDR2 FQNEAQ (reference sequence). The CDR3: CASSTAQGALNTEAFF. CDR3 sequence (DNA): TGTGCCAGCAGCACCGCACAGGGTGCCCTGAACACTGAAGCTTTCTTT. The full variable domain, its missing parts supplied by reference TRBV7-9 and TRBJ1-1, is DTGVSQNPRHKITKRGQNVTFRCDPISEHNRLYWYRQTLGQGPEFLTYFQNEAQLEKSRLLSDRFSAERPKGSFSTLEIQRTEQGDSAMYLCASSTAQGALNTEAFFGQGTRLTVV.

This clone was found once. The chain has TRBV28 and TRBJ1-3; no reliable D call. The ends were cut back, 10 bases at V and 2 bases at J, with 12 bases in the middle. CDR1 and CDR2 from the germline V gene are MDHEN and SYDVKM. The CDR3 length is 13 residues. The CDR3 protein is CATLRRAGNTIYF. CDR3 nucleotide sequence: TGTGCCACACTTAGGAGAGCTGGAAACACCATATATTTT.

This clone was counted a few times. The genes are TRBV18 and TRBJ1-1, with no clear D. The CDR3 is 13 residues long. Germline-derived CDR1 and CDR2 are KGHSH and LQKENI. V shed 3 bases and J shed 2 bases, with 7 bases lying between them. The CDR3 loop is CASSPADNTEAFF. Here the CDR3 DNA reads TGTGCCAGCTCACCGGCGGATAACACTGAAGCTTTCTTT.

The sample holds a few counts of this clone. V and J are TRBV4-1 and TRBJ2-7, with TRBD2 matching over 8 bases. The V segment lost 4 bases and the J segment 4 bases; nucleotides outside the gene matches: 6. The V gene's germline CDR1 is MGHRA and CDR2 YSYEKL. The CDR3 totals 14 residues. CDR3 DNA sequence: TGCGCCAGCAGCCTAGAAGAGCGGGGGTACGAGCAGTACTTC. This codes for CASSLEERGYEQYF.

CDR3 loop: CSVVQGAQETQYF. CDR3 sequence (DNA): TGCAGCGTTGTGCAGGGGGCCCAAGAGACCCAGTACTTC. This chain uses TRBV29-1 with TRBJ2-5; TRBD1 aligns across 8 bases. CDR1 and CDR2 (germline): SQVTM, ANQGSEA. J gave up 1 base and V 4 bases, and 2 bases lay outside the gene matches. CDR3 length equals 13 residues.

The chain is built from TRBV28 and TRBJ1-6; TRBD1 is a possible D gene (5 bases). V lost 4 bases to trimming and J lost 3 bases, with 7 bases between them. The CDR3 has 14 amino acids. Germline loops: CDR1 MDHEN, CDR2 SYDVKM. CDR3 protein: CASSWGGYNSPLHF. CDR3 nucleotide sequence: TGTGCCAGCAGTTGGGGGGGCTATAATTCACCCCTCCACTTT.

In regard to this clone: Other DNA sequences within the sample encode an identical CDR3. The gene calls are TRBV6-5 and TRBJ2-5, with a possible D match to TRBD2 (6 bases). Trimming shortened V by 4 bases and J by 5 bases, and 14 bases separated the two germline ends. Germline-derived CDR1 and CDR2 are MNHEY and SVGAGI. The CDR3 is 14 residues long. CDR3 sequence reads: CASSSGGAGETQYF. DNA of the CDR3: TGTGCCAGCAGTTCCGGAGGGGCCGGCGAGACCCAGTACTTC.

This chain connects TRBV6-5 to TRBJ1-5; D is ambiguous. V was pared by 5 bases and J by 1 base, with 12 bases between. There are 15 residues in the CDR3. The germline V gene encodes CDR1 MNHEY and CDR2 SVGAGI. This CDR3 reads CASSTQRGSNQPQHF. The CDR3 bases are TGTGCCAGCAGTACCCAAAGAGGGAGCAATCAGCCCCAGCATTTT.

This rearrangement joins TRBV4-1 to TRBJ1-5, with a possible D match to TRBD1 (6 bases). The germline V gene has CDR1 MGHRA and CDR2 YSYEKL. The V end was cut by 0 bases, the J end by 9 bases, with 15 bases between. This CDR3 spans 15 amino acids. The CDR3 loop is CASSQDGGGLLPQHF. The CDR3 DNA sequence: TGCGCCAGCAGCCAAGATGGGGGGGGGCTATTGCCCCAGCATTTT.

The chain combines TRBV6-5 with TRBJ1-2, with D possibly being TRBD1 (6 bases). V lost 5 bases and J 2 bases, leaving 9 bases between the germline ends. The CDR3 length is 13 residues. Germline V gene data show CDR1 as MNHEY and CDR2 as SVGAGI. This CDR3 is CASSQGKNYGYTF. CDR3 DNA sequence: TGTGCCAGCAGTCAGGGGAAGAACTATGGCTACACCTTC.

The V gene is TRBV19, the J gene TRBJ2-7; 9 nucleotides align to TRBD1. CDR3 length equals 16 residues. Per germline, CDR1 LNHDA and CDR2 SQIVND (reference sequence). V lost 5 bases to trimming and J lost 6 bases; unmatched junction nucleotides: 14. CDR3: CASSPQRGQGLSEQYF. For the CDR3, the DNA is TGTGCCAGTAGTCCACAAAGGGGACAGGGTCTCTCCGAGCAGTACTTC. Full variable domain (missing parts from reference TRBV19 and TRBJ2-7): DGGITQSPKYLFRKEGQNVTLSCEQNLNHDAMYWYRQDPGQGLRLIYYSQIVNDFQKGDIAEGYSVSREKKESFPLTVTSAQKNPTAFYLCASSPQRGQGLSEQYFGPGTRLTVT.

The chain recombines TRBV6-5 with TRBJ1-1, with D maybe TRBD1 (6 bases). The CDR3 is made up of 14 amino acids. CDR1 and CDR2 from the germline V gene are MNHEY and SVGAGI. V was shortened by 6 bases and J by 7 bases, with 18 bases between the two germline ends. The CDR3 nucleotides read TGTGCCAGCAGGGGAAGCCAGGGGACCTATGAAGCTTTCTTT. Its translation: CASRGSQGTYEAFF.

CDR3: CASSLGGDSPKTQYF. CDR3 nucleotide sequence: TGTGCCAGCAGTTTAGGAGGGGACAGTCCCAAGACCCAGTACTTC. This chain uses TRBV28 with TRBJ2-5; possibly TRBD1 for D (7 bases). Germline V gives CDR1 MDHEN, CDR2 SYDVKM. Trimming took off 2 bases at V and 6 bases at J, with 16 bases between the two ends. The CDR3 covers 15 residues.

The J gene is TRBJ2-7, the V gene TRBV7-2, with 9 bases matching TRBD1. This CDR3 is 16 amino acids long. The germline gives CDR1 SGHTA, CDR2 FQGNSA. The J segment lost 0 bases and the V segment lost 5 bases, leaving 8 bases of the junction unmatched. The CDR3 spells CASSLFQTGGSYEQYF. CDR3 DNA sequence: TGTGCCAGCAGCCTATTTCAGACAGGGGGCTCCTACGAGCAGTACTTC.